The source of this T cell receptor (beta chain) is a study of T cell responses to AZD1222 COVID-19 vaccine. General observations from the study: Vaccine-associated CD4 TCRs ranged over spike, dominating at 160-218 and 743-854.

A note on this clone: Its antigen is still unknown.

Second doses at about 4 or about 12 weeks were pooled. Libraries were prepared by immunoSEQ multiplex PCR; TCRdb keeps only in-frame clonotypes and omits some of them. The repertoire includes about 170,000 clones, around 88% of them detected once, and over 1% sits in the top ten. Germline V lookup: CDR1 DFQATT, CDR2 SNEGSKA (reference sequence). CDR3 length: 11 amino acids. V lost 4 bases to trimming and J lost 3 bases, with 7 bases between them. The clonotype comes from an adult who received the AZD1222 COVID-19 vaccine. The chain joins TRBV20-1 to TRBJ2-7, with D unresolved. The sequenced sample was peripheral blood, obtained 28 days after the second AZD1222 dose. In DNA form, the CDR3 reads TGCAGTGCTAAGCAGTTCTACGAGCAGTACTTC. This gives the protein CSAKQFYEQYF.